These T cell receptor beta chains were read from a single sample in a study of blood T cell repertoires in COVID-19. Profiled with immunoSEQ multiplex PCR; TCRdb holds only in-frame clones, not every one. The sample gives approximately 280,000 clones, around 89% of which show up once; about 4.2% is in the top ten. Sequenced material: peripheral blood. The receptors here all came from a man aged 35 to 55 with acute or convalescent COVID-19. CDR3s leave out the opening cysteine and the closing phenylalanine or tryptophan. Each record gives: V gene, J gene, CDR3 protein.

>TRBV6-5|TRBJ2-7
ASSYRVDRTYEQY
>TRBV7-2|TRBJ1-2
ASSSASTGGVYGYT
>TRBV6-6|TRBJ2-2
ASSGLAGDTGELF
>TRBV2|TRBJ2-7
ASTGLGGGVPYEQY
>TRBV30|TRBJ2-3
AWSVQMGYSDTQY
>TRBV12-5|TRBJ2-7
ASGLVPLFGGIYEQY
>TRBV6-6|TRBJ2-2
ASGEGRTNTGELF
>TRBV2|TRBJ1-2
ASSVFGQANYGYT
>TRBV2|TRBJ2-7
ASSGRGLYEQY
>TRBV9|TRBJ1-4
ASSVGAGNEKLF
>TRBV19|TRBJ1-1
ASSLPRLNTEAF
>TRBV5-1|TRBJ2-7
ASSFLFRGQGRYEQY
>TRBV27|TRBJ1-2
ASSFLQGNGYT
>TRBV14|TRBJ1-2
ASSQTGFGYT
>TRBV11-1|TRBJ2-2
ASSRWDSQRGGELF
>TRBV4-1|TRBJ2-1
ASKLAALIGNEQF
>TRBV18|TRBJ2-7
ASSSQKQGVGEQY
>TRBV5-5|TRBJ2-1
ASSPTQGSYNEQF
>TRBV16|TRBJ1-5
ASTQGAGNQPQH
>TRBV28|TRBJ1-1
ASSPLTEGAGGMNTEAF
>TRBV7-6|TRBJ2-7
ASSQSGTGYEQY
>TRBV19|TRBJ2-7
ASNRGRDYEQY
>TRBV5-4|TRBJ2-3
ASSLGGTDTQY
>TRBV7-8|TRBJ1-2
ASSPRGGERYGYT
>TRBV6-5|TRBJ2-2
ASSPLVMDTGELF
>TRBV5-4|TRBJ2-1
ASSLAWRGTNNEQF
>TRBV7-9|TRBJ2-1
ASNRGQSSDEQF
>TRBV7-2|TRBJ2-1
ASSLDGRTFIYNEQF